Below, one T cell receptor (beta chain) is given with its context. Clones were sequenced by immunoSEQ multiplex PCR, and TCRdb holds only the in-frame ones, with some missing. This table has 950,000 to 1,100,000 clones, more than 65% appearing once. The sample belongs to a study of shared clonotypes between healthy human individuals. CDR1 is SGHTA and CDR2 is FQGTGA in the germline V gene. V was cut by 6 bases and J by 7 bases, with 13 bases left in between. The CDR3 runs 14 residues. Donors were healthy HIV-negative adults without recently reported acute infections or vaccinations. Input material: memory CD4+ T cells sorted from blood. Subset noted: CD45RA-negative fraction. The origin of this receptor is a man younger than 35 in good health. This chain connects TRBV7-3 to TRBJ1-6, with D maybe TRBD1 (6 bases). CDR3 coding DNA: TGTGCCAGCAGTATCTCAGGGGCCAATTCACCCCTCCACTTT. It yields the protein CASSISGANSPLHF.